A selection of T cell receptor beta chains follows, all from one sample in a study of blood T cell repertoires in COVID-19. The repertoire was sequenced with immunoSEQ multiplex PCR; TCRdb's copy has only in-frame clones and lacks some. The sample includes about 250,000 clones, about 90% of them seen just once. The sequenced material came from peripheral blood. All receptors come from an elderly man with acute or convalescent COVID-19. CDR3s include the opening cysteine and the closing phenylalanine or tryptophan. The D gene is left open where the match is weak. Expanded clones get a size class; other rows say once, few or many, or leave the size out.

J gene | V gene | clone size | D gene | CDR3 DNA | CDR3 protein
TRBJ2-3 | TRBV7-3 | . | TRBD2 | TGTGCCAGCAGCTTAATCGGGGGGACTAGCACAGATACGCAGTATTTT | CASSLIGGTSTDTQYF
TRBJ1-4 | TRBV7-8 | once | . | TGTGCCAGCAGCTTAATCCCTGGGCGACAGAATGAAAAACTGTTTTTT | CASSLIPGRQNEKLFF
TRBJ2-1 | TRBV6-2/TRBV6-3 | . | TRBD1 | TGTGCCAGCAGTTACTCGACAGGGACCTACAATGAGCAGTTCTTC | CASSYSTGTYNEQFF
TRBJ1-5 | TRBV18 | . | . | TGTGCCAGCTCACCCATCCGGGAGAGCAATCAGCCCCAGCATTTT | CASSPIRESNQPQHF
TRBJ1-4 | TRBV11-2 | . | . | TGTGCCAGCAGCTCCGGGACACACAATGAAAAACTGTTTTTT | CASSSGTHNEKLFF
TRBJ1-5 | TRBV9 | . | . | TGTGCCAGCAGCGTAGACTCAGGCTATCAGCCCCAGCATTTT | CASSVDSGYQPQHF
TRBJ2-3 | TRBV28 | . | TRBD2 | TGTGCCACTGTAACGGCGGGACTATATCGTGGTACGCAGTATTTT | CATVTAGLYRGTQYF
TRBJ2-5 | TRBV10-3 | few | . | TGTGCCATCAGTGAGTCGCTGGGGGCCTTGGCCCAGTACTTC | CAISESLGALAQYF
TRBJ1-1 | TRBV6-6 | . | . | TGTGCCAGCAGTGCCGACAGGCTTGAAGCTTTCTTT | CASSADRLEAFF
TRBJ2-1 | TRBV6-5 | . | TRBD2 | TGTGCCAGCAGCTCTTGGGAGGGTTTTTACAATGAGCAGTTCTTC | CASSSWEGFYNEQFF
TRBJ1-2 | TRBV7-6 | . | . | TGTGCCAGCAGCCCGCTTAATATAGGGGGCTATGGCTACACCTTC | CASSPLNIGGYGYTF
TRBJ1-6 | TRBV6-5 | . | TRBD1 | TGTGCCAGCAGTCGTCCGGGACAGTATAATTCACCCCTCCACTTT | CASSRPGQYNSPLHF
TRBJ2-7 | TRBV7-9 | . | TRBD2 | TGTGCCAGCAGCCCCGGGGGTAGCGGGAGCCACGAGCAGTACTTC | CASSPGGSGSHEQYF
TRBJ2-5 | TRBV9 | . | . | TGTGCCAGCAGCGCGGGGGGCGGGAGCGTGACCCAGTACTTC | CASSAGGGSVTQYF
TRBJ2-7 | TRBV7-8 | . | . | TGTGCCAGCAGCTTTACGTACAGCTCCTACGAGCAGTACTTC | CASSFTYSSYEQYF
TRBJ2-3 | TRBV6-2/TRBV6-3 | . | . | TGTGCCAGCAGTTACTCGACTGGTGGCTTAACGCAGTATTTT | CASSYSTGGLTQYF
TRBJ1-2 | TRBV3-1/TRBV3-2 | . | TRBD1 | TGTGCCAGCAGCCAAGAGGGAGGGACAGGGTTGCCCTATGGCTACACCTTC | CASSQEGGTGLPYGYTF
TRBJ1-3 | TRBV10-3 | . | . | TGTGCCATCAGTGTGGGCAGGGAAAGAAACACCATATATTTT | CAISVGRERNTIYF
TRBJ2-7 | TRBV5-1 | . | TRBD1 | TGCGCCAGCAGCAACGGACAGGGCCACGAGCAGTACTTC | CASSNGQGHEQYF
TRBJ2-7 | TRBV7-9 | . | . | TGTGCCAGCAGCCGCGGGACAGTTTCCTACGAGCAGTACTTC | CASSRGTVSYEQYF
TRBJ1-2 | TRBV9 | . | TRBD1 | TGTGCCAGCAGCGCCTCGACAGGGCCAGCTAACTATGGCTACACCTTC | CASSASTGPANYGYTF
TRBJ1-5 | TRBV19 | few | . | TGTGCCAGTACCGGACAGTTCGGCAATCAGCCCCAGCATTTT | CASTGQFGNQPQHF
TRBJ2-3 | TRBV5-5 | few | . | TGTGCCAGCAGCGTCCTGTCTCTATTCGCTCCCCGTAGCACAGATACGCAGTATTTT | CASSVLSLFAPRSTDTQYF
TRBJ1-5 | TRBV19 | . | TRBD1 | TGTGCCAGTAGTACCAGACAGGGTTACAGCAATCAGCCCCAGCATTTT | CASSTRQGYSNQPQHF
TRBJ2-7 | TRBV18 | . | . | TGTGCCAGCTCACCATTACCGGGGAGGCACGAGCAGTACTTC | CASSPLPGRHEQYF
TRBJ2-5 | TRBV6-2/TRBV6-3 | . | TRBD2 | TGTGCCAGCAGTGTCTCACTAGCGGGGGAGACCCAGTACTTC | CASSVSLAGETQYF
TRBJ1-5 | TRBV27 | . | TRBD1 | TGTGCCAGCAGTTTAAGGACAGGGTATCAGCCCCAGCATTTT | CASSLRTGYQPQHF
TRBJ1-5 | TRBV11-2 | . | TRBD1 | TGTGCCAGCAGCCTGACGGGACAGGGAAGCAATCAGCCCCAGCATTTT | CASSLTGQGSNQPQHF
TRBJ2-6 | TRBV21-1 | . | . | TGTGCCAGCGGAAGGGTAGGGACAGGGGGCGCTGGGGCCAACGTCCTGACTTTC | CASGRVGTGGAGANVLTF
TRBJ2-1 | TRBV6-2/TRBV6-3 | . | . | TGTGCCAGCAGTTACCCCTCAGCCTACAATGAGCAGTTCTTC | CASSYPSAYNEQFF
TRBJ2-1 | TRBV19 | . | TRBD1 | TGTGCCAGTAGTATAAGAGACAGGGGAGGAGTGGGCAATGAGCAGTTCTTC | CASSIRDRGGVGNEQFF
TRBJ1-2 | TRBV6-5 | . | . | TGTGCCAGCAGTTACTCGAGGACAGTAGCTAACTATGGCTACACCTTC | CASSYSRTVANYGYTF
TRBJ2-2 | TRBV19 | . | TRBD1 | TGTGCCACCACAAGACAGGGGGAGTACACCGGGGAGCTGTTTTTT | CATTRQGEYTGELFF
TRBJ2-1 | TRBV20-1 | . | . | TGCAGTGCTAGTCGGAGGGGAGTTTACAATGAGCAGTTCTTC | CSASRRGVYNEQFF
TRBJ1-6 | TRBV7-2 | . | . | TGTGCCAGCAGCCCTCAAGCTTACTATAATTCACCCCTCCACTTT | CASSPQAYYNSPLHF
TRBJ1-1 | TRBV7-2 | . | TRBD1 | TGTGCCAGCAGCCCGTGGACAGGGATGAACACTGAAGCTTTCTTT | CASSPWTGMNTEAFF
TRBJ2-5 | TRBV19 | . | . | TGTGCCAGTAGTATAAGAGGAGGAATGGGGTTCCAAGAGACCCAGTACTTC | CASSIRGGMGFQETQYF